This TCR beta chain was observed in a study of T cells after yellow fever vaccination. Overall study context: In the case of low-cell-number fractions, SMART-Seq v4 Ultra Low Input was used for preparation.

TCR cDNA, made by 5'RACE template switching, carried an added universal primer site and UMIs. A single record per CDR3 protein comes from TCRdb applying MiXCR to the 5' RACE reads. Among around 300,000 distinct CDR3 sequences listed, around 4.5% were seen once. Points from the study as a whole: A faster peak, day 5 versus 15, was reached by the weaker secondary response. Clones that expanded after primary vaccination mostly reappeared after the booster (just under 98% CD4, 88% CD8).

Points on this clonotype: The antigen is unknown.

The V end lost 1 base, the J end lost 6 bases, and 10 bases lay between the germline ends. CDR3 length: 13 amino acids. Germline CDR1 LGHDT, CDR2 YNNKEL (reference sequence). This chain connects TRBV3-1 to TRBJ2-7; unclear D gene. The clonotype comes from a man younger than 35 who received the YFV17D yellow fever vaccine. Sequenced here: PBMCs, sampled 15 days after the yellow fever booster vaccination. CDR3 in DNA: TGTGCCAGCAGCCAAGCGGTCTACGGCGAGCAGTACTTC. Encoded protein: CASSQAVYGEQYF.